The clone carrying this T cell receptor beta chain has a handful of counts. The data were taken from a study of shared clonotypes between healthy human individuals. Clones were sequenced by immunoSEQ multiplex PCR, and TCRdb holds only the in-frame ones, with some missing. Of over a million clones in the sample, around 97% were seen once. The TCR sequence derives from a man between 25 and 39 years old in good health. Input material: naive CD4+ T cells sorted from blood. Indicated subset: CD45RA+ positively selected.

The CDR3 loop is CAISESQVYGYTF. In DNA form, the CDR3 reads TGTGCCATCAGTGAGTCTCAGGTCTATGGCTACACCTTC. V gene TRBV10-3 combines with J gene TRBJ1-2; no reliable D call. This CDR3 is 13 amino acids long. V lost 0 bases and J 4 bases, leaving 6 bases between the germline ends. The V gene's germline CDR1 is ENHRY and CDR2 SYGVKD.